This T cell receptor (beta chain) stems from a study of T cell responses to AZD1222 COVID-19 vaccine (dated by TCRdb to the early 2020s). Broadly, across the study: AZD1222 recipients whose second dose came at about 4 weeks and those whose second dose came at about 12 weeks were combined into one group, since spike-specific TCR depth and breadth did not differ between the two schedules. A total of about 230 trial participants underwent TCR sequencing, of whom about 200 received two doses of AZD1222 and about 26 received two doses of the MenACWY control vaccine. Trial participants were enrolled by age into subgroups of 18-55, 56-69 and 70-plus years, and 148, 28 and 57 TCR-sequenced participants, respectively, were included in these subgroups. What the work shows at the level of the full study, not this receptor alone: Participants were mostly white British and included more females than males, and it was suggested by the authors that clonal diversity may have been underestimated. The vaccine-associated CD4 TCRs covered the entire spike protein, and the dominant responses fell in regions 160-218 and 743-854. A significant rise in spike-specific TCR breadth and depth was observed after two AZD1222 doses relative to day 0 and relative to MenACWY recipients. In the small 56-69-year group, the increase in depth fell short of significance, most likely because of low power. Conclusions about previously exposed vaccinees were limited because only 6 or 7 AZD1222 recipients were SARS-CoV-2 seropositive at baseline. Reportedly, close to half of the unique spike-specific TCRs recognized epitopes lying outside the regions that are mutated in the B.1.351 and B.1.1.7 variants. Because no day 14 peak-response samples were available, repertoires were characterized only after the peak T cell response.

In the case of this clone: Its antigen is still unknown. Base qualities are missing; no much larger clone stands one base away.

Taken from the germline V gene, the CDR1 and CDR2 loops are MDHEN and SYDVKM. V is cut back by 6 bases and J by 0 bases, with 10 bases in the junction unmatched. Its CDR3 holds 17 amino acids, cysteine through phenylalanine. The retained sequence is limited to the CDR3, 51 bases, with the frame set at the first base. Read against the paper, the sample's time point label means: baseline before first vaccination. Vaccinee samples came from UK trials COV001 and COV002, including a single-blind randomized controlled phase 2/3 trial of AZD1222 (ChAdOx1 nCoV-19) in healthy adults. Trial participant PBMC samples were collected at day 0 and day 28 after the second dose for TCRbeta chain sequencing. The CDR3 regions of human TCRbeta chains were analyzed by immunosequencing. As for how the authors treated the data: TCRs in the repertoires were matched against a reference library of SARS-CoV-2-specific TCRs that had been generated with the MIRA antigen-specificity platform. Breadth was defined as the fraction of unique TCRs that were SARS-CoV-2-associated. Depth was defined as the fraction of total T cells that were SARS-CoV-2-associated. Using the MIRA data, each spike-specific TCR was mapped to the spike region that the TCR reacts to and placed in a CD4 or CD8 class. Log10-transformed breadth and depth values were compared by one-way ANOVA with Sidak's multiple comparisons tests. The immuneACCESS repertoire file appears here via TCRdb, limited to in-frame rearrangements. These files lack a portion of the clones; in checked studies, under half of the deficit traces to unresolved V genes, and the cause of the others is not known. That table supplies the V and J calls and clone size; D and trimming were determined from the DNA. The sample records around 130,000 clones, roughly 93% of which are singletons. 6% to 7% of the sample is taken by the ten largest.

The chain uses TRBV28 and TRBJ1-5; TRBD1 aligns with 8 central bases. The sequencing used peripheral blood, collected on day 0 of AZD1222 vaccination. This clonotype was obtained from an adult in good health. CDR3 protein: CASSSEPGQVSNQPQHF. The nucleotide sequence is given as TGTGCCAGCAGCTCTGAACCGGGACAGGTTAGCAATCAGCCCCAGCATTTT. Joined to the reference TRBV28 and TRBJ1-5 proteins, this CDR3 gives the full variable domain: DVKVTQSSRYLVKRTGEKVFLECVQDMDHENMFWYRQDPGLGLRLIYFSYDVKMKEKGDIPEGYSVSREKKERFSLILESASTNQTSMYLCASSSEPGQVSNQPQHFGDGTRLSIL.